Presented here are 30 T cell receptor beta chains from one specimen sequenced in a study of blood T cells in healthy people across ages (dated by TCRdb to the mid-2010s). To prepare the library, 5' RACE was applied. TCRdb shows the sequencer as Illumina HiSeq 2500. The second PCR ran for roughly 6 to 11 cycles and used a J-beta primer mix along with a sample-barcoded 5' primer. TCRdb's own reprocessing of the public reads used fastp at Q25 and MiXCR and kept productive beta chains. When rows share a CDR3 protein, they turn into one entry using the most common DNA and genes. The sample table contains 790,000 or so distinct CDR3 sequences; only one count was recorded for around 50% of them. Jointly, the top ten make up about a sixth of the sample. Sequencing was carried out using blood. The receptors shown here come from an elderly man in good health.

In regard to this clonotype: A read error may explain this, as a much larger clone is one base away. This chain links TRBV5-1 with TRBJ2-7, with D possibly TRBD1 on 5 matching bases. V was pared by 4 bases and J by 3 bases, with 14 bases between. Germline values: CDR1 SGHRS, CDR2 YFSETQ. This CDR3 region has 14 residues. The DNA for the CDR3 is TGCGCCAGCAGCGTGGGGCGGTCCGACTACGAGCAGTACTTC. It yields the protein CASSVGRSDYEQYF.

This chain joins TRBV28 and TRBJ2-7; D gene ambiguous. V was trimmed by 3 bases and J by 7 bases, leaving 10 bases between them. This CDR3 contains 12 residues. Germline V lookup: CDR1 MDHEN, CDR2 SYDVKM. CDR3 sequence: CASSFERFEQYF. In DNA form, the CDR3 reads TGTGCCAGCAGTTTTGAACGCTTTGAGCAGTACTTC.

This clonotype was counted many times. This sequence joins TRBV5-1 and TRBJ2-7; no definite D call. Germline values: CDR1 SGHRS, CDR2 YFSETQ. This CDR3 comprises 15 residues. V lost 2 bases and J 0 bases, leaving 12 bases between the germline ends. CDR3 amino acids: CASSFGGTSSYEQYF. The CDR3 coding sequence is TGCGCCAGCAGCTTTGGCGGAACGAGCTCCTACGAGCAGTACTTC. The variable domain in full, completed from reference TRBV5-1 and TRBJ2-7, reads KAGVTQTPRYLIKTRGQQVTLSCSPISGHRSVSWYQQTPGQGLQFLFEYFSETQRNKGNFPGRFSGRQFSNSRSEMNVSTLELGDSALYLCASSFGGTSSYEQYFGPGTRLTVT.

The chain joins TRBV20-1 to TRBJ2-5; tentative D call: TRBD1 (7 bases). The CDR3 is 18 residues long. The V and J ends lost 7 bases and 7 bases respectively, with 34 bases between them. The germline V gene has CDR1 DFQATT and CDR2 SNEGSKA (reference sequence). The CDR3, as DNA: TGCAGTGGCTCCAAGACCTCAGGAGGGGGCGCTAATTTTGTGACCCAGTACTTC. This translates into CSGSKTSGGGANFVTQYF.

The rearrangement links TRBV11-2 to TRBJ2-1; D gene uncertain. V was trimmed by 4 bases and J by 8 bases, leaving 9 bases between them. CDR1 and CDR2 from the germline V gene are SGHAT and FQNNGV. The CDR3 runs 12 residues. The CDR3 here is CASSSLSDEQFF. The CDR3 DNA reads as TGTGCCAGCAGCTCATTATCTGATGAGCAGTTCTTC.

The chain carries TRBV6-5 and TRBJ2-1, with 13 bases lining up with TRBD2. Trimming at V came to 8 bases and at J to 8 bases, leaving 3 bases not matched to a gene. Germline lookup yields CDR1 MNHEY and CDR2 SVGAGI. CDR3 length: 13 residues. CDR3 DNA: TGTGCCAGCCGGACTAGCGGGAGATATGAGCAGTTCTTC. Its protein is CASRTSGRYEQFF.

The chain employs TRBV28 and TRBJ2-7, with D possibly matching TRBD2 (6 bases). CDR3 length: 15 residues. Trimming shortened V by 0 bases and J by 1 base, and 10 bases separated the two germline ends. Germline CDR1 is MDHEN and CDR2 is SYDVKM. In nucleotides, the CDR3 is TGTGCCAGCAGTTTATGGAGCGGGCGGTCCTACGAGCAGTACTTC. It translates to CASSLWSGRSYEQYF.

This chain uses TRBV27 with TRBJ1-5, with 9 bases fitting TRBD1. The germline V gene encodes CDR1 MNHEY and CDR2 SMNVEV (reference sequence). V lost 5 bases to trimming and J lost 4 bases; unmatched junction nucleotides: 12. The CDR3 loop spans 17 amino acids. The CDR3 spells CASSPKRDREPNQPQHF. DNA for the CDR3: TGTGCCAGCAGTCCCAAGAGGGACAGGGAGCCTAATCAGCCCCAGCATTTT.

Many counts were recorded for this clonotype. This chain uses TRBV12-3 or TRBV12-4 with TRBJ1-2; D is unclear. The CDR3 totals 13 residues. Trimming took 5 bases from V and 6 from J, leaving 13 bases between them. Written as DNA, the CDR3 is TGTGCCAGCAGTGTAGTGGCACAAAATGGCTACACCTTC. Encoded protein: CASSVVAQNGYTF.

This clonotype turned up a few times. The genes are TRBV14 and TRBJ2-7; 11 bases fit TRBD1. The CDR3 covers 14 residues. CDR1 and CDR2 from the germline V gene are SGHDN and FVKESK. With 6 bases clipped from V and 6 bases from J, the junction kept 7 bases outside the gene matches. Here the CDR3 reads CASSTGTGGREQYF. CDR3 DNA: TGTGCCAGCAGTACCGGGACAGGGGGTCGCGAGCAGTACTTC. The full variable domain, completed using reference TRBV14 and TRBJ2-7, is EAGVTQFPSHSVIEKGQTVTLRCDPISGHDNLYWYRRVMGKEIKFLLHFVKESKQDESGMPNNRFLAERTGGTYSTLKVQPAELEDSGVYFCASSTGTGGREQYFGPGTRLTVT.

This clonotype turned up a few times. The rearrangement links TRBV20-1 to TRBJ2-3; D gene ambiguous. The CDR3 has 14 residues. The ends were cut back, 7 bases at V and 6 bases at J, with 20 bases in the middle. Per germline, CDR1 DFQATT and CDR2 SNEGSKA (reference sequence). CDR3 amino acids: CSGDHMMDVDTQYF. The CDR3 DNA follows: TGCAGTGGAGACCACATGATGGACGTCGATACGCAGTATTTT.

This clonotype was found once. The rearrangement joins TRBV7-2 to TRBJ2-5, with D uncertain. Trimming removed 6 bases at V and 5 bases at J, with 16 bases between. CDR1 is SGHTA, CDR2 FQGNSA, per germline. This CDR3 has 14 amino acids. As DNA, the CDR3 is TGTGCCAGCAGAGAATCGGCAGGCCACGAGACCCAGTACTTC. Its translation: CASRESAGHETQYF. The full variable domain, completed using reference TRBV7-2 and TRBJ2-5, is GAGVSQSPSNKVTEKGKDVELRCDPISGHTALYWYRQSLGQGLEFLIYFQGNSAPDKSGLPSDRFSAERTGGSVSTLTIQRTQQEDSAVYLCASRESAGHETQYFGPGTRLLVL.

Comments on this clonotype: Likely a read error: the CDR3 ends without its conserved phenylalanine or tryptophan. The genes are TRBV4-3 and TRBJ2-3; D perhaps matches TRBD2 (6 bases). This CDR3 is 15 amino acids long. From germline, CDR1 is LGHNA and CDR2 YSLEER. V was clipped by 0 bases and J by 3 bases, with 10 bases between them. CDR3 region: CASSQDRGETDTQYS. For the CDR3, the DNA is TGCGCCAGCAGCCAAGATCGCGGGGAAACAGATACGCAGTATTCT.

This chain links TRBV12-3 or TRBV12-4 with TRBJ2-5, with a possible D match to TRBD2 (5 bases). Trimming shortened V by 7 bases and J by 4 bases, and 22 bases separated the two germline ends. There are 16 residues in the CDR3. CDR3 residues: CASTDLTNEAPETQYF. The CDR3 DNA sequence: TGTGCCAGCACCGACCTGACTAATGAAGCCCCAGAGACCCAGTACTTC.

The chain carries TRBV9 and TRBJ2-3; the match to TRBD2 covers 10 bases. The length of the CDR3 is 15 residues. CDR1 is SGDLS and CDR2 is YYNGEE in the germline V gene. V was pared by 4 bases and J by 0 bases, with 2 bases of the junction left unmatched. The CDR3 sequence is CASSISGRSTDTQYF. For the CDR3, the DNA is TGTGCCAGCAGCATTAGCGGGAGGAGCACAGATACGCAGTATTTT. Full variable domain (missing parts from reference TRBV9 and TRBJ2-3): DSGVTQTPKHLITATGQRVTLRCSPRSGDLSVYWYQQSLDQGLQFLIQYYNGEERAKGNILERFSAQQFPDLHSELNLSSLELGDSALYFCASSISGRSTDTQYFGPGTRLTVL.

This clonotype appeared once. The chain joins TRBV7-2 to TRBJ2-7; TRBD2 aligns across 9 bases. Germline-derived CDR1 and CDR2 are SGHTA and FQGNSA. After removal of 6 bases from V and 1 base from J, the junction contained 4 bases not matched to a gene. CDR3 length equals 14 residues. The chain's CDR3 is CASRPAGGSYEQYF. CDR3 nucleotides: TGTGCCAGCAGGCCGGCGGGAGGGTCCTACGAGCAGTACTTC. Looking up the rest from reference TRBV7-2 and TRBJ2-7 gives the full variable domain: GAGVSQSPSNKVTEKGKDVELRCDPISGHTALYWYRQSLGQGLEFLIYFQGNSAPDKSGLPSDRFSAERTGGSVSTLTIQRTQQEDSAVYLCASRPAGGSYEQYFGPGTRLTVT.

This clonotype has more than one count but fewer than ten. This chain joins TRBV27 and TRBJ1-2; a weak D match, TRBD1 (5 bases). The CDR3 covers 16 residues. The V and J ends lost 5 bases and 0 bases respectively, with 16 bases between them. In germline, CDR1 is MNHEY, CDR2 SMNVEV (reference sequence). The CDR3 DNA is TGTGCCAGCAGTCCCTATGGGGCCCTCGCTAACTATGGCTACACCTTC. Translation: CASSPYGALANYGYTF.

The CDR3 coding sequence is TGTGCCAGCAGTTACGCGAATCAAGCGGGCAACGAGCAGTACTTC. Amino acid sequence: CASSYANQAGNEQYF. The chain uses TRBV6-5 and TRBJ2-7; D might be TRBD2 (6 bases). Germline-derived CDR1 and CDR2 are MNHEY and SVGAGI. The CDR3 sequence is 15 residues long. V gave up 2 bases and J gave up 5 bases, with 16 bases separating them.

The chain joins TRBV6-1 to TRBJ2-7; 12 bases align to TRBD2. Germline V gives CDR1 MNHNS, CDR2 SASEGT. The CDR3 contains 15 residues. V lost 6 bases and J lost 2; bases outside the gene matches: 5. The CDR3 is CASRMTSGGAYEQYF. The CDR3 coding sequence is TGTGCCAGCAGGATGACTAGCGGGGGAGCCTACGAGCAGTACTTC.

This clonotype occurred many times. The rearrangement links TRBV29-1 to TRBJ2-1, with D perhaps TRBD2 (6 bases). V shed 3 bases and J shed 6 bases, with 15 bases lying between them. CDR3 length: 14 residues. Germline V lookup: CDR1 SQVTM, CDR2 ANQGSEA. Here the CDR3 reads CSVDHGGGPNEQFF. For the CDR3, the DNA is TGCAGCGTTGACCACGGGGGAGGTCCCAATGAGCAGTTCTTC.

As to this clonotype: A much larger clone lies one base from this, so it may be a read error. The rearrangement joins TRBV5-1 to TRBJ2-5, with 10 bases aligning to TRBD1. V was clipped by 4 bases and J by 4 bases; unmatched bases: 4. CDR3 length: 14 residues. In germline, CDR1 is SGHRS, CDR2 YFSETQ. CDR3 sequence reads: CASSQTGGRETQYF. The CDR3 region has the DNA TGCGCCAGCAGCCAGACAGGGGGCCGAGAGACCCAGTACTTC.

This clonotype was seen a few times. The V gene is TRBV20-1, the J gene TRBJ2-2; 7 nucleotides agree with TRBD1. The germline V gene encodes CDR1 DFQATT and CDR2 SNEGSKA (reference sequence). The CDR3 length is 14 residues. V trimming: 5 bases; J trimming: 1 base; junction bases outside the gene matches: 4. This CDR3 reads CSASDRWNTGELFF. CDR3 bases: TGCAGTGCTTCGGACAGGTGGAACACCGGGGAGCTGTTTTTT.

The count of this clonotype is one. V is TRBV20-1 and J is TRBJ2-3, with TRBD2 matching 9 bases. V was clipped by 1 base and J by 5 bases; unmatched bases: 10. The CDR3 runs to 16 residues. Germline V CDR1 and CDR2: DFQATT, SNEGSKA (reference sequence). The CDR3 sequence: CSARAGAGGGEDTQYF. CDR3 coding DNA: TGCAGTGCTAGAGCCGGAGCGGGAGGCGGGGAAGATACGCAGTATTTT.

In its sample, this clonotype was seen many times. Possible read error: a much larger clone is one base away. The chain links TRBV29-1 to TRBJ2-7; 7 positions match TRBD1. With 3 bases clipped from V and 4 bases from J, the junction kept 6 bases outside the gene matches. Germline CDR1 is SQVTM and CDR2 is ANQGSEA. The CDR3 has 13 residues. CDR3 residues: CSVEGDRAYEQYF. In DNA form, the CDR3 reads TGCAGCGTTGAGGGCGACAGGGCATACGAGCAGTACTTC.

This clonotype was seen only a few times. V usage is TRBV12-3 or TRBV12-4 and J usage is TRBJ1-1; 7 bases are a match to TRBD1. The CDR3 contains 13 residues. V was pared by 6 bases and J by 5 bases, with 6 bases of the junction left unmatched. The CDR3 DNA is TGTGCCAGCAGAAGGCGACAGGGTACTGAAGCTTTCTTT. Its translation is CASRRRQGTEAFF.

The chain is built from TRBV24-1 and TRBJ2-1, with TRBD2 identical over 7 bases. The CDR3 loop spans 15 amino acids. Germline-derived CDR1 and CDR2 are KGHDR and SFDVKD. Losses at the gene ends were 4 bases for V and 6 bases for J; bases not matched to a gene: 8. The CDR3 sequence: CATSDAGLGTNEQFF. The CDR3 DNA sequence: TGTGCCACCAGTGACGCTGGACTAGGGACCAATGAGCAGTTCTTC.

CDR3 loop: CASSFLGTAQAETQYF. In nucleotides, the CDR3 is TGCGCCAGCAGCTTCCTGGGGACAGCCCAAGCAGAGACCCAGTACTTC. The genes are TRBV5-1 and TRBJ2-5; the match to TRBD1 covers 7 bases. V was clipped by 2 bases and J by 4 bases; unmatched bases: 11. Germline CDR1 reads SGHRS; CDR2 reads YFSETQ. The CDR3 is made up of 16 amino acids.

This clonotype has a handful of counts. The chain employs TRBV7-9 and TRBJ1-4; TRBD1 matches 7 bases. V gave up 4 bases and J gave up 8 bases; unmatched junction bases: 4. The germline V gene has CDR1 SEHNR and CDR2 FQNEAQ (reference sequence). The CDR3 totals 13 residues. The CDR3 reads CASSYETGEKLFF. The CDR3 DNA reads TGTGCCAGCAGCTACGAGACAGGGGAAAAACTGTTTTTT.

The table lists this clonotype with a count of one. The chain uses TRBV12-3 or TRBV12-4 and TRBJ1-5; 8 nucleotides agree with TRBD1. J was trimmed by 0 bases and V by 4 bases; bases with no gene match: 8. The CDR3 loop spans 17 amino acids. This chain's CDR3 is CASSSDRGSSSNQPQHF. The CDR3 DNA reads TGTGCCAGCAGTTCCGACAGGGGTTCAAGTAGCAATCAGCCCCAGCATTTT.

V and J are TRBV29-1 and TRBJ2-5; 7 positions agree with TRBD1. This CDR3 spans 13 amino acids. The V gene end was trimmed by 4 bases and the J gene end by 5 bases; junction bases not matched to a gene: 7. Germline CDR1 and CDR2: SQVTM and ANQGSEA. The DNA for the CDR3 is TGCAGCGTTGGGGCAGGGGGAACGGAGACCCAGTACTTC. It is translated as CSVGAGGTETQYF.